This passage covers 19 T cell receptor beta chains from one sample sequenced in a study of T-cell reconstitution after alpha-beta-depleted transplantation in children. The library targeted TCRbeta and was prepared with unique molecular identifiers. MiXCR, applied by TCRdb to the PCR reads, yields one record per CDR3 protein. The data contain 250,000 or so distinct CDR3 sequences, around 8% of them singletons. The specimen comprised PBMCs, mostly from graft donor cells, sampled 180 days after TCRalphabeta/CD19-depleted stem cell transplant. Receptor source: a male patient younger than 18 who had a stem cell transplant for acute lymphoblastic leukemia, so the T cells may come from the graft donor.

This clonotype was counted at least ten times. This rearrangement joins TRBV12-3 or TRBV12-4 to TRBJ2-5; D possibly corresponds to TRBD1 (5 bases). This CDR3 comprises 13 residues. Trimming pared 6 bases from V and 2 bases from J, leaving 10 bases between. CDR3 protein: CASRRDSQETQYF. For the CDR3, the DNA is TGTGCCAGCAGGAGAGACAGTCAAGAGACCCAGTACTTC.

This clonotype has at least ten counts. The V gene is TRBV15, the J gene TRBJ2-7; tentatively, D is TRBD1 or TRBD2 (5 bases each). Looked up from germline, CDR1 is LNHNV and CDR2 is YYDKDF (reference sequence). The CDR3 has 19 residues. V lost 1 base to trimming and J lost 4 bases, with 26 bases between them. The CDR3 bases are TGTGCCACCAGCAGAGTACCGGGCAGGGACGAGTGCCCCCAATACGAGCAGTACTTC. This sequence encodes CATSRVPGRDECPQYEQYF.

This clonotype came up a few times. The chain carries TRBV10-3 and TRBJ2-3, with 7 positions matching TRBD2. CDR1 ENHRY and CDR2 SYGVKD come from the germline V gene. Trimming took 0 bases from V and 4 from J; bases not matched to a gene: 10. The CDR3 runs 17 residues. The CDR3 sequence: CAISESTSGAVSDTQYF. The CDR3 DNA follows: TGTGCCATCAGTGAGTCGACCAGCGGGGCCGTCTCAGATACGCAGTATTTT.

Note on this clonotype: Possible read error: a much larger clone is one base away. The CDR3 bases are TGTGCCAGCAGTTTGCCCAGACAGGCCTTCACCGGGGAGCTGTTTTTT. It codes for CASSLPRQAFTGELFF. The V call is TRBV28, the J call TRBJ2-2; possibly TRBD1 for D (6 bases). Germline V gives CDR1 MDHEN, CDR2 SYDVKM. Trimming left V 3 bases short and J 4 bases short, with 15 bases between. This CDR3 region has 16 residues.

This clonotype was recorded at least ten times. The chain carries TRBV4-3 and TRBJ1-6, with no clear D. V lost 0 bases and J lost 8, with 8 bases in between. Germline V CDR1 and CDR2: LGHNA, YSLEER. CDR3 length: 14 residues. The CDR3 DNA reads TGCGCCAGCAGCCAAGATAAACTTTATTCACCCCTCCACTTT. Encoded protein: CASSQDKLYSPLHF.

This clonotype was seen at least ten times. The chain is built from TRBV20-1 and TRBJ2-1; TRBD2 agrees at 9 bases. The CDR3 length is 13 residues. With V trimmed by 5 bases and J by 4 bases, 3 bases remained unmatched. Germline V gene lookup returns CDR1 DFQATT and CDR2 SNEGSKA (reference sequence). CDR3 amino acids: CSAEAGGYNEQFF. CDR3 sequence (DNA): TGCAGTGCTGAAGCGGGGGGTTACAATGAGCAGTTCTTC.

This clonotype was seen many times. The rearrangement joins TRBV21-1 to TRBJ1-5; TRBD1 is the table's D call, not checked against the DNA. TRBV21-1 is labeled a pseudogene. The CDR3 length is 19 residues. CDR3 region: CASTKGQIGGKLRFQPQHF. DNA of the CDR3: TGTGCCAGCACCAAGGGTCAAATCGGGGGTAAATTAAGGTTTCAGCCCCAGCATTTT.

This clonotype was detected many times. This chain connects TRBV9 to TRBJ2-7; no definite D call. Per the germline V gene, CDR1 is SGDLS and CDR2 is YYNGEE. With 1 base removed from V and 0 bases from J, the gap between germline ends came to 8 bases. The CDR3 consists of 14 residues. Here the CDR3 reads CASSVSFGSYEQYF. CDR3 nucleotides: TGTGCCAGCAGCGTATCGTTCGGCTCCTACGAGCAGTACTTC.

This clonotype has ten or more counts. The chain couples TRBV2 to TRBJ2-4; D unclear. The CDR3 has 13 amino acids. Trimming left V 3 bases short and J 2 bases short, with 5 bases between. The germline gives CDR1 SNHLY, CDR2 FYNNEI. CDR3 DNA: TGTGCCAGCAGTGAGGGGACCAAAAACATTCAGTACTTC. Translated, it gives CASSEGTKNIQYF.

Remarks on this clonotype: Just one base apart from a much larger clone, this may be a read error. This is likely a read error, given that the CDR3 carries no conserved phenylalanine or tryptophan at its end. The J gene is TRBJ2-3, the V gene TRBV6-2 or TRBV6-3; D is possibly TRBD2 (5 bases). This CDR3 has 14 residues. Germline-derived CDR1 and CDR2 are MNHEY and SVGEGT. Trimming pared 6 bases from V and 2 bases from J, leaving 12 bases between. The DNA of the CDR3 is TGTGCCAGCAGCCCAGTGGGAGTCACAGATACGCAGTATTCT. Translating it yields CASSPVGVTDTQYS.

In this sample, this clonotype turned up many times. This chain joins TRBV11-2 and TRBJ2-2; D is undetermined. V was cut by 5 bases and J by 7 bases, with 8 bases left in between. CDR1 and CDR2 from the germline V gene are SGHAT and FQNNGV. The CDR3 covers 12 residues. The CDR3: CASSQGHGELFF. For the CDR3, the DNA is TGTGCCAGCAGCCAAGGGCACGGGGAGCTGTTTTTT.

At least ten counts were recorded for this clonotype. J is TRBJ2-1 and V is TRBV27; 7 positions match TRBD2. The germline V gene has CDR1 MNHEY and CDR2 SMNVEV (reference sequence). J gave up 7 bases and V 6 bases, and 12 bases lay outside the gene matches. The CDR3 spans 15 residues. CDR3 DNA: TGTGCCAGCAGGTCCGTACCGGGGGGAAGGAATGAGCAGTTCTTC. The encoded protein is CASRSVPGGRNEQFF.

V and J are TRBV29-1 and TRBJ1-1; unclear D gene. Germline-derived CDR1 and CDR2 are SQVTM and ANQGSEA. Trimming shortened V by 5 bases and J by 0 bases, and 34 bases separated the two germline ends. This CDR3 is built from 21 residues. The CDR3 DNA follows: TGCAGCGTTCGGAACCGTCACACGGGGAGAAGTTACCCCTTCATGAACACTGAAGCTTTCTTT. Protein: CSVRNRHTGRSYPFMNTEAFF.

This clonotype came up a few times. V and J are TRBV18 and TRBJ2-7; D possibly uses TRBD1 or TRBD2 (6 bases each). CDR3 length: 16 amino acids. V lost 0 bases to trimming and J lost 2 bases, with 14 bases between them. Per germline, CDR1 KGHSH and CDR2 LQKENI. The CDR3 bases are TGTGCCAGCTCACCACCACCCGGGGGCGCCGCCTACGAGCAGTACTTC. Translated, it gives CASSPPPGGAAYEQYF.

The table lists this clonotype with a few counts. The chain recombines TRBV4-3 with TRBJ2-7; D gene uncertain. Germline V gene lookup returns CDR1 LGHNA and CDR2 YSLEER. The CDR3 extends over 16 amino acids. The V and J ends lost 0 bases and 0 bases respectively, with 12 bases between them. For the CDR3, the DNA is TGCGCCAGCAGCCAAGAGTGGGGTAGCCCCTCCTACGAGCAGTACTTC. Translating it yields CASSQEWGSPSYEQYF.

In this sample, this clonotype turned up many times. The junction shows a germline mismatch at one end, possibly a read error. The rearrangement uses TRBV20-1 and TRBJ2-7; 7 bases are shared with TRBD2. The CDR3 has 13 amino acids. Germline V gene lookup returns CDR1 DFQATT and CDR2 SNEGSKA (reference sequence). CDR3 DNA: TGCAGTGCCTTATTGACTAGCTCCGACGAGCAGTACTTC. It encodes CSALLTSSDEQYF.

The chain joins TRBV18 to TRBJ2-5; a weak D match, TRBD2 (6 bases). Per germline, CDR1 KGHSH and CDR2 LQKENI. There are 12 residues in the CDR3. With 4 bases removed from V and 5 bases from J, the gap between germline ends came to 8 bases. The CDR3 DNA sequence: TGTGCCAGCTCACGGGAGGTGGAGACCCAGTACTTC. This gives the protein CASSREVETQYF.

The CDR3 nucleotides are TGTGCCAGTAGTACCTCCCTGGGGACCCAGCAGTTCTTC. Its translation is CASSTSLGTQQFF. The chain has TRBV19 and TRBJ2-1; the D gene could be TRBD1 or TRBD2 (5 bases each). With 4 bases removed from V and 11 bases from J, the gap between germline ends came to 15 bases. Germline CDR1 reads LNHDA; CDR2 reads SQIVND (reference sequence). This CDR3 contains 13 residues.

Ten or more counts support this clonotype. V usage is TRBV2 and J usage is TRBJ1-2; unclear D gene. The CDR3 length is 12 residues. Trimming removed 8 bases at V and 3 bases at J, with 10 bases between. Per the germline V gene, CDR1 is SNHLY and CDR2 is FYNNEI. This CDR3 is CASGPPYYGYTF. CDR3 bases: TGTGCCAGCGGACCCCCGTACTATGGCTACACCTTC.